This T cell receptor (beta chain) is drawn from a study of OX40 agonist ivuxolimab in advanced cancers. On the study more broadly: An agonistic human IgG2 monoclonal antibody against OX40 (CD134) was given. Intravenous ivuxolimab at 0.01 to 10 mg/kg was given to patients every 2 weeks. Study results and limitations: Some nonresponders also had low normalized T-cell clonal expansion.

As for this clone: Its specificity is unknown.

This table comes from immunoSEQ multiplex PCR, and its TCRdb copy is limited to in-frame clones, with some not included. The sample records around 71,000 clones, about 85% being singletons. This CDR3 is 15 amino acids long. Per germline, CDR1 MNHNS and CDR2 SASEGT. V was cut by 7 bases and J by 3 bases, with 15 bases left in between. The source was CD4+ or CD8+ T cells sorted from blood, collected in a trial of the OX40 agonist ivuxolimab. The chain recombines TRBV6-1 with TRBJ1-4; weak D call: TRBD1 (6 bases). This clonotype originated in an adult with an advanced solid tumor such as melanoma, head and neck, liver or kidney cancer. CDR3 coding DNA: TGTGCCAGCACTCCAGGGGCTGCCTCTAATGAAAAACTGTTTTTT. Translated: CASTPGAASNEKLFF.